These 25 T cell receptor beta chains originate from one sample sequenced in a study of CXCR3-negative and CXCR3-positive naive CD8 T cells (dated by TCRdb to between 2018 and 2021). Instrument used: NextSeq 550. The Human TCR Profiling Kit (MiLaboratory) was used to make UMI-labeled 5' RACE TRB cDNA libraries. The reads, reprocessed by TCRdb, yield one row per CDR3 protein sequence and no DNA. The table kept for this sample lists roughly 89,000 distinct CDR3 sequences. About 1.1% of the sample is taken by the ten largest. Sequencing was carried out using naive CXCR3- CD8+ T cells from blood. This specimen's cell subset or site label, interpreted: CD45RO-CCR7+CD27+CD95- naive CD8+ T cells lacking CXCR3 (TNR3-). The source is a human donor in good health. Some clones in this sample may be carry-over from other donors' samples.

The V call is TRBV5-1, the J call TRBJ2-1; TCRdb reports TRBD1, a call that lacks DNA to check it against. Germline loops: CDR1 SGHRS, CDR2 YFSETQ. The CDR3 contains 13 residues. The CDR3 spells CASSFSSPGGQFF.

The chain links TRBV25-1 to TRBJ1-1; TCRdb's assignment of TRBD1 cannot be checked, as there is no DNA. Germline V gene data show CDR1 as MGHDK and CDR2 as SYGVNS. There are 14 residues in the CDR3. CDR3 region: CASSATLGVAEAFF.

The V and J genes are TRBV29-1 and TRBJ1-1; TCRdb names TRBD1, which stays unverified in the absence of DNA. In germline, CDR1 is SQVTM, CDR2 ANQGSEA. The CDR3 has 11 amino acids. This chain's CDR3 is CSAKGGAEAFF.

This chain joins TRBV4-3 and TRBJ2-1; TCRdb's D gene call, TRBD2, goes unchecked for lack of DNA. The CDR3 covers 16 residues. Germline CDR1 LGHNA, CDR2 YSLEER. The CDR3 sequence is CASSRQSRGPYNEQFF.

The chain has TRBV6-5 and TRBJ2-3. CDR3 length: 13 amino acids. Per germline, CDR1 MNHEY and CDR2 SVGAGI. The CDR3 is CASSVPSTDTQYF.

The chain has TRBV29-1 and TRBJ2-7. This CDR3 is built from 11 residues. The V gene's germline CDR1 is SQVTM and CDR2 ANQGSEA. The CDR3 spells CSVQVSYEQYF.

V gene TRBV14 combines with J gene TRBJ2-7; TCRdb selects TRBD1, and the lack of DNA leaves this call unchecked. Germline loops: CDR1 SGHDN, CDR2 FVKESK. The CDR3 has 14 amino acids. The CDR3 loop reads CASSYRDVEYEQYF.

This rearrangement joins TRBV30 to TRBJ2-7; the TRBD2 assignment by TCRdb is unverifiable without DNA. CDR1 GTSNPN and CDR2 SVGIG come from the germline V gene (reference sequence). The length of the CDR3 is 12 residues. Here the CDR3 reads CAWSVWEYEQYF.

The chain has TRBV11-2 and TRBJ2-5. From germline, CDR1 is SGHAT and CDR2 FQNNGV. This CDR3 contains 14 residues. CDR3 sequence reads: CASSPQEIQETQYF.

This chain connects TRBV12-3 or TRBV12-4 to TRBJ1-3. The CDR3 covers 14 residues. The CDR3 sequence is CASSFRASGNTIYF.

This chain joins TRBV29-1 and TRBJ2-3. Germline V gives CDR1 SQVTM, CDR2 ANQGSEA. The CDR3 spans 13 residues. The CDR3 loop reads CSVKGYSPDTQYF.

This CDR3 is CASSFGQATYEQYF. This chain connects TRBV5-1 to TRBJ2-7. Germline V CDR1 and CDR2: SGHRS, YFSETQ. The CDR3 spans 14 residues.

The CDR3 reads CSARIGLTYEQYF. This chain connects TRBV20-1 to TRBJ2-7; TCRdb's assignment of TRBD2 cannot be checked, as there is no DNA. The CDR3 is made up of 13 amino acids. Per the germline V gene, CDR1 is DFQATT and CDR2 is SNEGSKA (reference sequence).

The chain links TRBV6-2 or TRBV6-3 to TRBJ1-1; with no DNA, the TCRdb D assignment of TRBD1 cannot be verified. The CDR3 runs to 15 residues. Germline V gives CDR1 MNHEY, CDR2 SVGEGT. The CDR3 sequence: CASNAGGEVSAEAFF.

The CDR3 loop reads CSVERERGQGGEKLFF. The chain uses TRBV29-1 and TRBJ1-4; absent DNA, TCRdb's TRBD1 call cannot be checked. Germline CDR1 SQVTM, CDR2 ANQGSEA. This CDR3 region has 16 residues.

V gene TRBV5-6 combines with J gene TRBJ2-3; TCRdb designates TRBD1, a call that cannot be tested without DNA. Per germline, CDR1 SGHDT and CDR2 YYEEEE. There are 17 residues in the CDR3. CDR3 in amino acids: CASSSQWRGDNADTQYF.

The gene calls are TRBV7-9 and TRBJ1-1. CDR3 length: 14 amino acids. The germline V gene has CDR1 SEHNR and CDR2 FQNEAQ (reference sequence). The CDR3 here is CASSPDTLNTEAFF.

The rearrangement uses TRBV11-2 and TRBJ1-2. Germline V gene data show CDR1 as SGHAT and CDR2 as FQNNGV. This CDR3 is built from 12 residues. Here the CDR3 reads CASSRGGYGYTF.

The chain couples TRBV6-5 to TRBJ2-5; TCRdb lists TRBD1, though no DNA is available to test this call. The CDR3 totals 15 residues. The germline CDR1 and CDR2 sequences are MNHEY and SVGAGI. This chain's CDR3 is CASSYSPGIQETQYF.

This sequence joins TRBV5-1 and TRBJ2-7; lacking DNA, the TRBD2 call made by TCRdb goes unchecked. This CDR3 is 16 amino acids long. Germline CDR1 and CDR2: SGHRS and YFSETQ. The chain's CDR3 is CASSLGWGSGGYEQYF.

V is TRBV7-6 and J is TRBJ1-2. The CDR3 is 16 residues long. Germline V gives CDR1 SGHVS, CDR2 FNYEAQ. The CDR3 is CASSLVAADIGFGYTF.

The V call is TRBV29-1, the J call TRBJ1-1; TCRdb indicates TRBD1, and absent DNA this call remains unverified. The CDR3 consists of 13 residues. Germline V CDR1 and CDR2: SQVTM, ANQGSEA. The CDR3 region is CSVPGLTNTEAFF.

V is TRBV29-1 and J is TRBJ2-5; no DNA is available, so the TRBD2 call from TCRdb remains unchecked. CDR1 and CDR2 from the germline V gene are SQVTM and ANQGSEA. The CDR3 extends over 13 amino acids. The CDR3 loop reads CSVVWRTSETQYF.

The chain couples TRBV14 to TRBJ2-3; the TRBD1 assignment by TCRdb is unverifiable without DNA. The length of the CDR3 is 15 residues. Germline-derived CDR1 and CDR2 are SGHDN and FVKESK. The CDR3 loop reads CASSQEPGVTDTQYF.

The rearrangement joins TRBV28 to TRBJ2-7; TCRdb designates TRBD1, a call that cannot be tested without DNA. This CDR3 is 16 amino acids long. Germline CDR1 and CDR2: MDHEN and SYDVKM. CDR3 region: CASSLGSFPFTKEQYF.